The 7 T cell receptor beta chains below come from one sample, sequenced in a study of blood T cell repertoires in COVID-19. Measured with immunoSEQ multiplex PCR; TCRdb has only the in-frame clones, and not every one. Here the sample spans around 160,000 clones, nearly 80% being singletons. The sequencing sample was made of peripheral blood. Source of these receptors: a woman of 80 years or more with acute or convalescent COVID-19.

The V gene is TRBV27, the J gene TRBJ2-7; maybe TRBD1 (5 bases). CDR1 MNHEY and CDR2 SMNVEV come from the germline V gene (reference sequence). CDR3 size: 16 residues. V lost 2 bases to trimming and J lost 0 bases, with 14 bases between them. CDR3 residues: CASSLVWGPSSYEQYF. The CDR3 region has the DNA TGTGCCAGCAGTTTAGTGTGGGGCCCCAGCTCCTACGAGCAGTACTTC.

V is TRBV5-1 and J is TRBJ2-1, with D perhaps matching TRBD2 (6 bases). CDR3 size: 12 residues. V lost 1 base, J lost 8 bases, and 7 bases lay in between. Germline V gene lookup returns CDR1 SGHRS and CDR2 YFSETQ. The CDR3, as DNA: TGCGCCAGCAGCTTGTGGGGGGATGAGCAGTTCTTC. Protein product: CASSLWGDEQFF. The full variable domain, completed using reference TRBV5-1 and TRBJ2-1, is KAGVTQTPRYLIKTRGQQVTLSCSPISGHRSVSWYQQTPGQGLQFLFEYFSETQRNKGNFPGRFSGRQFSNSRSEMNVSTLELGDSALYLCASSLWGDEQFFGPGTRLTVL.

The chain recombines TRBV2 with TRBJ1-1; perhaps TRBD1 as D (5 bases). Germline V gene data show CDR1 as SNHLY and CDR2 as FYNNEI. The V gene lost 6 bases and the J gene lost 5 bases, with 19 bases spanning the gap. The CDR3 covers 15 residues. The CDR3 coding sequence is TGTGCCAGCAGGGAATTCTACAGGATAGGGACTGAAGCTTTCTTT. It encodes CASREFYRIGTEAFF.

The chain has TRBV19 and TRBJ2-7, with TRBD1 matching 8 bases. The V gene end was trimmed by 2 bases and the J gene end by 5 bases; junction bases not matched to a gene: 2. Per germline, CDR1 LNHDA and CDR2 SQIVND (reference sequence). The CDR3 covers 13 residues. The DNA for the CDR3 is TGTGCCAGTAGTATATCACAGGGGGACGAGCAGTACTTC. As protein: CASSISQGDEQYF.

This clone showed up just a few times. The rearrangement links TRBV15 to TRBJ1-1, with TRBD1 matching over 9 bases. Germline V gene lookup returns CDR1 LNHNV and CDR2 YYDKDF (reference sequence). The CDR3 is 14 residues long. J gave up 10 bases and V 3 bases, and 9 bases lay outside the gene matches. The CDR3 is CATSRGQQGATAFF. CDR3 nucleotide sequence: TGTGCCACCAGCAGGGGACAACAGGGGGCGACAGCTTTCTTT.

V gene TRBV3-1 (or the pseudogene TRBV3-2) combines with J gene TRBJ1-3; tentatively, D is TRBD1 (6 bases). The V gene lost 4 bases and the J gene lost 2 bases, with 9 bases spanning the gap. Per germline, CDR1 LGHDT and CDR2 YNNKEL (reference sequence). The CDR3 is 14 residues long. The CDR3 nucleotides are TGTGCCAGCAGCCTAGGACAGACTGGAAACACCATATATTTT. It specifies CASSLGQTGNTIYF.

The genes are TRBV30 and TRBJ2-1, with 9 bases matching TRBD1. Trimming at V came to 4 bases and at J to 6 bases, leaving 10 bases not matched to a gene. The CDR3 covers 15 residues. Germline CDR1 GTSNPN, CDR2 SVGIG (reference sequence). The CDR3 DNA reads as TGTGCCTGGACTCCTAGACAGGGGGTGCGCAATGAGCAGTTCTTC. Residues: CAWTPRQGVRNEQFF.